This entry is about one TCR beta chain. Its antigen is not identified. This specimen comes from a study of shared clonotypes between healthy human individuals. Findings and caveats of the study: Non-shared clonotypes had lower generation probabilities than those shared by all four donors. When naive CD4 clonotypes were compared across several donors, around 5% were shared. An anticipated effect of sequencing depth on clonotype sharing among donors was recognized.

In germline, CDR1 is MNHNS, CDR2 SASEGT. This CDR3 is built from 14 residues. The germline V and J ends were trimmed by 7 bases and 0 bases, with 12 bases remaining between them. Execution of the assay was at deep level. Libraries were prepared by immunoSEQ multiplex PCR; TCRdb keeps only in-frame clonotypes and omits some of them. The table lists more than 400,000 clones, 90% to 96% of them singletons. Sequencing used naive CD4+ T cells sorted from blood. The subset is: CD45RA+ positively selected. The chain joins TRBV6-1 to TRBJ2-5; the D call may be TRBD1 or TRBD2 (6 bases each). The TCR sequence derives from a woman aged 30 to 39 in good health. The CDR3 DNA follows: TGTGCCAGCATCGGGGGCCCGTACCAAGAGACCCAGTACTTC. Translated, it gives CASIGGPYQETQYF.